This T cell receptor beta chain is drawn from a study of OX40 agonist ivuxolimab in advanced cancers. About the study as a whole: Ivuxolimab, which targeted the costimulatory receptor OX40 (CD134), was an agonistic, fully human IgG2 monoclonal antibody. The monotherapy dose-escalation portion (N ≈ 52 patients) of the phase I ivuxolimab trial is reported in the paper. In the dose-escalation cohort, 70% to 85% of patients were male, and the mean age was roughly 60 years with a range of about 20 to 90. Prior anti-PD-1, anti-PD-L1 or anti-CTLA-4 therapy was permitted, and 40% of dose-escalation patients had received checkpoint inhibitors. Of the approximately 50 dose-escalation patients, hepatocellular carcinoma was present in about 20, melanoma in approximately 15, renal cell carcinoma in 9 and head and neck cancer in 9. Intravenous ivuxolimab was administered to patients every 2 weeks at six dose levels: 0.01, 0.1, 0.3, 1.5, 3 and 10 mg/kg. Peripheral TCRbeta sequencing aimed to test whether ivuxolimab altered TCR sequence diversity and caused clonal T-cell expansion. Partial responses occurred in three dose-escalation patients, of whom one had hepatocellular carcinoma and two had cutaneous melanoma.

Patients with a history of autoimmune disease or receiving systemic immunosuppression were excluded from the trial. In every dose cohort, peripheral blood was drawn for TCR sequencing at baseline, cycle 4 day 1, and cycle 7 day 1. The samples were drawn from a first-in-human, open-label, multicenter phase I dose-escalation trial of ivuxolimab. The trial enrolled adults with locally advanced or metastatic head and neck squamous cell, hepatocellular, melanoma or renal cell carcinoma. CD4+ and CD8+ T cells were sorted separately from peripheral blood before TCR sequencing. What the research found in general, with its limitations: Low levels of normalized T-cell clonal expansion were also seen in some patients who did not respond. At doses from 0.1 to 3.0 mg/kg, clonal expansion was seen in both CD4+ and CD8+ blood T cells between baseline and week 6. On average, CD8+ T cells showed more expanded clones than CD4+ T cells after ivuxolimab. In partial responders in the 0.1-3.0 mg/kg groups, normalized peripheral clonal expansion was found to be among the lowest, especially among CD8+ T cells. Antigen specificity was not determined for the clonally expanded peripheral T cells.

As for this clone: Its recognized antigen is unknown. The input lacks base qualities; no much larger clone sits a single base away.

For sequencing of the TCRbeta CDR3 region, genomic DNA was extracted from the sorted cells. TCRbeta CDR3 regions were sequenced using the immunoSEQ Assay. The clones in this table, taken by TCRdb from immuneACCESS, are in-frame only. Not every clone is retained; where verified, under half of the shortfall comes from an unresolved V gene, and the cause of the rest is unknown. This sample holds some 90,000 clones; roughly nine tenths were observed only once. Of the sample, 1.5% to 2% is held by the ten largest clones. This clonotype was obtained from an adult with an advanced solid tumor such as melanoma, head and neck, liver or kidney cancer. The sequencing used CD4+ or CD8+ T cells sorted from blood, collected in a trial of the OX40 agonist ivuxolimab.

The nucleotides read TGTGCCAGCAGTGGGCGGCCCTCAAAGAACACTGAAGCTTTCTTT. Its coded protein is CASSGRPSKNTEAFF. The sequence links TRBV2 to TRBJ1-1; no D gene is confidently identified. The CDR3 covers 15 residues, taking in both the cysteine and the phenylalanine. Only CDR3 DNA remains: 45 bases, in frame from the first base. The CDR1 and CDR2 encoded by the germline V gene are SNHLY and FYNNEI. V loses 4 bases of germline sequence and J loses 1 base, and the interval between the two ends is 13 bases.